This record covers a single T cell receptor beta chain. Its specificity is not known. Graves' hyperthyroidism is called stable when ophthalmopathy does not progress within 18 months. It was uncontrolled infection, other autoimmune disease, pregnancy or lactation that excluded patients. Fresh peripheral blood, roughly 10 ml, was the source of the PBMCs. CDR3 size: 16 residues. The J segment lost 5 bases and the V segment lost 6 bases, leaving 15 bases of the junction unmatched. CDR1 is DFQATT, CDR2 SNEGSKA, per germline (reference sequence). These data come from a study of T cells in Graves' hyperthyroidism and ophthalmopathy. RNA transcripts served as the template for amplifying TCR beta CDR3 regions. HTBI primers were employed in a first-round RT-PCR of the TCR CDR3. One entry per CDR3 protein, called by TCRdb with MiXCR from the multiplex PCR reads. There are under 700,000 distinct CDR3 sequences in the sample; approximately 15% occur only once, and roughly 18% lies in the top ten.

Study-wide results and caveats: Most clonotypes that expanded in the thyroid above 0.001 also showed up in blood.

What was sequenced was blood. The origin of this receptor is a woman between 18 and 30 years old with Graves' hyperthyroidism. The chain links TRBV20-1 to TRBJ1-1, with 10 bases lining up with TRBD1. The CDR3 spells CSAMKGQGDPGTEAFF. The DNA of the CDR3 is TGCAGTGCGATGAAAGGACAGGGGGACCCTGGGACTGAAGCTTTCTTT.